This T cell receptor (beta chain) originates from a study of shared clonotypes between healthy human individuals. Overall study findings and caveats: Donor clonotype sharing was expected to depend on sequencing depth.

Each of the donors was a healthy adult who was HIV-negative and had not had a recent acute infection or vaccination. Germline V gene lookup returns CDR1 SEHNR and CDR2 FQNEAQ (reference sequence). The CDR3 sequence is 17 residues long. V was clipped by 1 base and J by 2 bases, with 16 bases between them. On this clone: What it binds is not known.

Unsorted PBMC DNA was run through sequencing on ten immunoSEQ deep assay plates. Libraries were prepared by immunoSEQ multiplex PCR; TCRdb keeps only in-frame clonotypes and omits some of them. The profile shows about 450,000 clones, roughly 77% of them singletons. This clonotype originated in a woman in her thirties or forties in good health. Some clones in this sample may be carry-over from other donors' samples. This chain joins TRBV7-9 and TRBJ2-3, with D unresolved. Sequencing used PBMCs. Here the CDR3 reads CASSLGISSPPTDTQYF. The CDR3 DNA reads TGTGCCAGCAGCTTAGGGATCTCGTCCCCTCCCACAGATACGCAGTATTTT.